The 14 T cell receptor beta chains presented below share a single source sample, sequenced in a study of shared clonotypes between healthy human individuals. Generated by immunoSEQ multiplex PCR, the TCRdb table keeps only in-frame clones and is missing some. The table lists fewer than 850,000 clones, around 72% of them singletons. Material for sequencing was memory CD4+ T cells sorted from blood. Specified subset: CD45RA-negative fraction. The receptors here all came from a woman in her twenties or thirties in good health.

The V and J genes are TRBV18 and TRBJ1-5; the D gene is possibly TRBD1 (6 bases). Germline assignment: CDR1 KGHSH and CDR2 LQKENI. This CDR3 contains 16 residues. Trimming removed 4 bases from V and 2 bases from J, with 15 bases in between. CDR3 sequence reads: CASSRSRAGGNQPQHF. The CDR3 DNA is TGTGCCAGCTCACGTAGTAGAGCAGGGGGCAATCAGCCCCAGCATTTT.

The rearrangement uses TRBV6-1 and TRBJ2-2, with D unresolved. CDR1 MNHNS and CDR2 SASEGT come from the germline V gene. The CDR3 is 13 residues long. V was clipped by 1 base and J by 7 bases, with 7 bases between them. The CDR3 DNA reads as TGTGCCAGCAGTGAAGTTGGGGTCGGGGAGCTGTTTTTT. Protein product: CASSEVGVGELFF.

The chain employs TRBV7-9 and TRBJ1-1; D is uncertain. V dropped 4 bases and J dropped 0 bases, with 9 bases sitting between them. The CDR3 contains 14 residues. Germline loops: CDR1 SEHNR, CDR2 FQNEAQ (reference sequence). The CDR3 is CASSSPSMNTEAFF. The DNA of the CDR3 is TGTGCCAGCAGCTCACCTTCAATGAACACTGAAGCTTTCTTT.

V is TRBV10-1 and J is TRBJ2-2; TRBD1 matches at 7 bases. V lost 8 bases to trimming and J lost 7 bases; unmatched junction nucleotides: 7. The CDR3 is made up of 13 amino acids. The germline gives CDR1 WNHNN, CDR2 SYGVQD (reference sequence). For the CDR3, the DNA is TGCGCCAGCTCCACAGGGGTGAGCGGGGAGCTGTTTTTT. Translated: CASSTGVSGELFF.

The chain combines TRBV28 with TRBJ2-2; the match to TRBD1 covers 8 bases. Germline V gene lookup returns CDR1 MDHEN and CDR2 SYDVKM. Losses at the gene ends were 2 bases for V and 5 bases for J; bases not matched to a gene: 13. The CDR3 sequence is 18 residues long. This chain's CDR3 is CASSLLTPRGLRTGELFF. The CDR3 nucleotides are TGTGCCAGCAGTTTACTTACCCCCAGGGGGCTAAGAACCGGGGAGCTGTTTTTT.

This clone was observed a few times. This chain uses TRBV11-2 with TRBJ1-3; tentatively, D is TRBD1 (5 bases). CDR1 is SGHAT and CDR2 is FQNNGV in the germline V gene. This CDR3 contains 17 residues. Deletions cut 0 bases from V and 0 bases from J, with 12 bases between. This chain's CDR3 is CASSLDPDISSGNTIYF. The CDR3 DNA sequence: TGTGCCAGCAGCTTAGATCCGGACATCTCCTCTGGAAACACCATATATTTT. The variable domain in full, completed from reference TRBV11-2 and TRBJ1-3, reads EAGVAQSPRYKIIEKRQSVAFWCNPISGHATLYWYQQILGQGPKLLIQFQNNGVVDDSQLPKDRFSAERLKGVDSTLKIQPAKLEDSAVYLCASSLDPDISSGNTIYFGEGSWLTVV.

The chain uses TRBV7-8 and TRBJ2-1; 12 nucleotides agree with TRBD2. This CDR3 region has 17 residues. The germline gives CDR1 SGHVS, CDR2 FQNEAQ. The V gene end was trimmed by 4 bases and the J gene end by 5 bases; junction bases not matched to a gene: 9. The CDR3 sequence is CASSSSTSGSVHNEQFF. Here the CDR3 DNA reads TGTGCCAGCAGCTCCTCGACTAGCGGGAGTGTCCACAATGAGCAGTTCTTC.

The CDR3, as DNA: TGCGCCAGCAGTCAGGTAGCGCAACAAAGTCGGGCCAACGTCCTGACTTTC. It translates to CASSQVAQQSRANVLTF. The chain recombines TRBV23-1 with TRBJ2-6; possible D gene TRBD2, 5 bases. TRBV23-1 is an open reading frame, and its role is uncertain. The CDR3 runs to 17 residues. Trimming removed 3 bases from V and 5 bases from J, with 17 bases in between.

The genes are TRBV30 and TRBJ2-7, with 7 nucleotides matching TRBD2. The CDR3 spans 15 residues. The V segment lost 2 bases and the J segment 0 bases; nucleotides outside the gene matches: 7. Germline CDR1 reads GTSNPN; CDR2 reads SVGIG (reference sequence). The CDR3 DNA reads TGTGCCTGGAGTCCACGGCCTAGCGGCTCCTACGAGCAGTACTTC. Translated: CAWSPRPSGSYEQYF.

This clone has more than one count but fewer than ten. The chain couples TRBV29-1 to TRBJ1-1, with D hard to call. Trimming took 7 bases from V and 2 from J, leaving 8 bases between them. CDR1 SQVTM and CDR2 ANQGSEA come from the germline V gene. The CDR3 sequence is 11 residues long. The CDR3 region has the DNA TGCAGCGGTATGAGTAACACTGAAGCTTTCTTT. Translation: CSGMSNTEAFF.

The V and J genes are TRBV18 and TRBJ2-5; 9 positions agree with TRBD2. The germline CDR1 and CDR2 sequences are KGHSH and LQKENI. Trimming cost V 6 bases and J 0 bases; bases outside gene matches: 5. This CDR3 contains 15 residues. CDR3 DNA: TGTGCCAGCTCCCCTCGCGGGGGGGACCAAGAGACCCAGTACTTC. Its protein product is CASSPRGGDQETQYF.

The V call is TRBV6-5, the J call TRBJ2-2, with D unresolved. The CDR3 covers 13 residues. Germline loops: CDR1 MNHEY, CDR2 SVGAGI. V was trimmed by 2 bases and J by 7 bases, leaving 8 bases between them. The CDR3 here is CASSYGNHGELFF. DNA for the CDR3: TGTGCCAGCAGTTACGGCAATCACGGGGAGCTGTTTTTT.

The rearrangement links TRBV27 to TRBJ2-6, with 11 bases that match TRBD2. This CDR3 spans 17 amino acids. V lost 0 bases and J lost 2; bases outside the gene matches: 0. Per germline, CDR1 MNHEY and CDR2 SMNVEV (reference sequence). CDR3 sequence reads: CASSLSLAGAGANVLTF. The CDR3 DNA sequence: TGTGCCAGCAGTTTATCACTAGCGGGAGCTGGGGCCAACGTCCTGACTTTC.

V gene TRBV6-1 combines with J gene TRBJ2-7; 11 bases line up with TRBD1. Per germline, CDR1 MNHNS and CDR2 SASEGT. Unmatched junction bases numbered 12, after V lost 7 bases and J lost 7 bases. This CDR3 has 15 amino acids. CDR3 residues: CASTGGQGGPWEQYF. In nucleotides, the CDR3 is TGTGCCAGCACCGGGGGACAGGGGGGCCCCTGGGAGCAGTACTTC.